The rows below give T cell receptor beta chains drawn from one sample of a study of Ad26.COV2.S vaccination and SARS-CoV-2 variants. Sequenced by immunoSEQ multiplex PCR; TCRdb stores in-frame clones only, minus some. The table includes approximately 420,000 clones, less than 90% detected once. The sample in question was peripheral blood, obtained in a trial of Ad26.COV2.S vaccine versus placebo. These receptors were taken from a person between 18 and 65 years old who received the Ad26.COV2.S COVID-19 vaccine or a placebo. Both conserved end residues are part of each CDR3. A D gene is named only where the DNA matches it firmly. Size is omitted from some rows. Given values are once, few, many or a class for expanded clones.

clone size	D gene	V gene	J gene	CDR3 DNA	CDR3 protein
NA	NA	TRBV5-4	TRBJ2-3	TGTGCCAGCAGCTTGGATTTGGGCAGCACAGATACGCAGTATTTT	CASSLDLGSTDTQYF
once	NA	TRBV7-8	TRBJ2-5	TGTGCCAGCAGCTCGTCGGGGACCCAGTACTTC	CASSSSGTQYF
NA	NA	TRBV7-2	TRBJ1-5	TGTGCCAGCAGCTTGACAGAGGGCAATCAGCCCCAGCATTTT	CASSLTEGNQPQHF
NA	NA	TRBV19	TRBJ1-5	TGTGCCAGTAGTATCTCAGAAAATCAGCCCCAGCATTTT	CASSISENQPQHF
NA	NA	TRBV6-2/TRBV6-3	TRBJ1-5	TGTGCCAGCAGCCGAAGCCAGGGGTTAGGCAATCAGCCCCAGCATTTT	CASSRSQGLGNQPQHF
NA	TRBD2	TRBV7-8	TRBJ2-2	TGTGCCAGCAGCTTAATACTAGCGGGGGGGAACACCGGGGAGCTGTTTTTT	CASSLILAGGNTGELFF
NA	NA	TRBV3-1/TRBV3-2	TRBJ2-7	TGTGCCAGCAGCCAACAGGGCTACGAGCAGTACTTC	CASSQQGYEQYF
NA	TRBD1	TRBV9	TRBJ2-7	TGTGCCAGCAGCGTGACAGGGGAATCCTACGAGCAGTACTTC	CASSVTGESYEQYF
NA	NA	TRBV6-2/TRBV6-3	TRBJ1-1	TGTGCCAGCAGTTACTCTTTGGGGGGGGACAACACTGAAGCTTTCTTT	CASSYSLGGDNTEAFF
NA	TRBD1	TRBV19	TRBJ2-2	TGTGCCAGTAGTATAGATCCCGGGACAGCGAACACCGGGGAGCTGTTTTTT	CASSIDPGTANTGELFF
NA	NA	TRBV3-1/TRBV3-2	TRBJ2-5	TGTGCCAGCAGCCGGGGACACGCGGCCCCAGTGACCCAGTACTTC	CASSRGHAAPVTQYF
NA	TRBD2	TRBV9	TRBJ2-5	TGTGCGGCACAAGGGGCTAGCGGACCGGCCCGCCAAGAGACCCAGTACTTC	CAAQGASGPARQETQYF
NA	TRBD1	TRBV23-1	TRBJ1-3	TGCGCCAGCAGTCAACCCTTCCAGGGGGCAACTGTATACACCATATATTTT	CASSQPFQGATVYTIYF
NA	NA	TRBV10-3	TRBJ2-4	TGTGCCATCAGTGAGTCAGTTGCCGGGGGCAATCGGTTTACCAAAAACATTCAGTACTTC	CAISESVAGGNRFTKNIQYF
few	NA	TRBV25-1	TRBJ2-7	TGTGCCAGCAGTGGCAGGGCAACCACCTACGAGCAGTACTTC	CASSGRATTYEQYF
few	TRBD1	TRBV19	TRBJ2-7	TGTGCCAGTACCGGGACAGGGTCCTCCTACGAGCAGTACTTC	CASTGTGSSYEQYF
NA	NA	TRBV2	TRBJ1-6	TGTGCCAGCACGGATAGGTCCTATAATTCACCCCTCCACTTT	CASTDRSYNSPLHF
NA	TRBD1	TRBV12-3/TRBV12-4	TRBJ1-1	TGTGCCAGCAGTTTAGAACAGGGGACCGAAGCTTTCTTT	CASSLEQGTEAFF
NA	TRBD1	TRBV27	TRBJ1-2	TGTGCCAGCAGTCTTGGACAGGCTAACTATGGCTACACCTTC	CASSLGQANYGYTF
NA	NA	TRBV4-1	TRBJ2-1	TGCGCCAGCAGCCATGGGGCTAGGGGCTCCTACAATGAGCAGTTCTTC	CASSHGARGSYNEQFF
NA	NA	TRBV15	TRBJ1-4	TGTGCCACCAGCAGAGAGCCTCAGATTACAACTAATGAAAAACTGTTTTTT	CATSREPQITTNEKLFF
NA	NA	TRBV5-5	TRBJ1-2	TGTGCCAGCAGCCCCGTGGAGTTCTATGGCTACACCTTC	CASSPVEFYGYTF
NA	NA	TRBV27	TRBJ1-1	TGTGCCAGCAGTTTATCGGCAGGAGTGAACACTGAAGCTTTCTTT	CASSLSAGVNTEAFF
NA	TRBD1	TRBV19	TRBJ2-4	TGTGCCAGTAGTATAACCCCGACGACAGGGCAGAACATTCAGTACTTC	CASSITPTTGQNIQYF
few	TRBD1	TRBV28	TRBJ2-1	TGTGCCAGCAGAGACAGGGCCCACTACAATGAGCAGTTCTTC	CASRDRAHYNEQFF
NA	TRBD1	TRBV2	TRBJ2-7	TGTGCCAGCGGGACAGGGAGGTCCTACGAGCAGTACTTC	CASGTGRSYEQYF
NA	NA	TRBV7-9	TRBJ2-1	TGTGCCAGCAGCTTTGCCTTAACTGGGTACAATGAGCAGTTCTTC	CASSFALTGYNEQFF
NA	NA	TRBV5-4	TRBJ1-2	TGTGCCAGCAGCGAGCCCTTACAGGAGATCTATGGCTACACCTTC	CASSEPLQEIYGYTF
NA	TRBD2	TRBV2	TRBJ2-5	TGTGCCAGCTCGGCTAGCGGGGAAGAGACCCAGTACTTC	CASSASGEETQYF
NA	NA	TRBV7-6	TRBJ1-2	TGTGCCAGCAGCTTAGCGCCGGGTCTCGACTATGGCTACACCTTC	CASSLAPGLDYGYTF
NA	NA	TRBV5-4	TRBJ1-3	TGTGCCAGCAGCCGACAACTTGGAAACACCATATATTTT	CASSRQLGNTIYF
NA	TRBD1	TRBV7-6	TRBJ2-7	TGTGCCAGCAGCCTTACAGGGGGTACTACCTACGAGCAGTACTTC	CASSLTGGTTYEQYF
NA	NA	TRBV12-3/TRBV12-4	TRBJ1-2	TGTGCCAGCAGTTACAGGGTCTATGGCTACACCTTC	CASSYRVYGYTF
NA	NA	TRBV5-5	TRBJ1-4	TGTGCCAGCAGCTCAGTGACTAAGCCTGAAAAACTGTTTTTT	CASSSVTKPEKLFF
NA	TRBD1	TRBV10-1	TRBJ2-3	TGCGCCAGCAGCTCGACAGGGGTGGGAGATACGCAGTATTTT	CASSSTGVGDTQYF
NA	NA	TRBV15	TRBJ1-4	TGTGCCACCAGCAGAGATCAGTACGGAATTTCGGCAACTAATGAAAAACTGTTTTTT	CATSRDQYGISATNEKLFF
NA	NA	TRBV7-2	TRBJ2-2	TGTGCCAGCAGCGCGCGGCTGACGGCAAACACCGGGGAGCTGTTTTTT	CASSARLTANTGELFF
NA	NA	TRBV9	TRBJ2-2	TGTGCCAGCAGCAGGGGCATCGGGGAGCTGTTTTTT	CASSRGIGELFF
NA	TRBD1	TRBV19	TRBJ1-6	TGTGCCAGTAGTCTTGGGACAGGCCATAATTCACCCCTCCACTTT	CASSLGTGHNSPLHF
NA	TRBD1	TRBV15	TRBJ2-1	TGTGCCACCAGCAAATGGGACAGGCAATACAATGAGCAGTTCTTC	CATSKWDRQYNEQFF
NA	TRBD2	TRBV24-1	TRBJ2-3	TGTGCCACCAGTGATGGACTAGCGGGCACAGATACGCAGTATTTT	CATSDGLAGTDTQYF
NA	TRBD1	TRBV19	TRBJ1-2	TGTGCCAGTAGTATGCAGGGGGGTGATGGCTACACCTTC	CASSMQGGDGYTF
few	NA	TRBV19	TRBJ1-3	TGTGCCAGTAGGCGGATCTCCGTGGGATTATCTGGAAACACCATATATTTT	CASRRISVGLSGNTIYF
NA	NA	TRBV10-1	TRBJ1-1	TGCGCCAGCAGTGACGGGATAACTGAAGCTTTCTTT	CASSDGITEAFF
NA	TRBD1	TRBV9	TRBJ1-3	TGTGCCAGCAGCCCCACAGGACAGGGAGGAAACACCATATATTTT	CASSPTGQGGNTIYF
NA	NA	TRBV6-5	TRBJ2-6	TGTGCCAGCAGTTGGGGGTCCGCTGGGGCCAACGTCCTGACTTTC	CASSWGSAGANVLTF
NA	NA	TRBV19	TRBJ1-1	TGTGCCAGTAGTATAGGGGCGGCAGAGGAGAACACTGAAGCTTTCTTT	CASSIGAAEENTEAFF
NA	TRBD1	TRBV6-5	TRBJ2-1	TGTGCCAGCAGTTACTCGGAGGGGACAGGGAATGAGCAGTTCTTC	CASSYSEGTGNEQFF